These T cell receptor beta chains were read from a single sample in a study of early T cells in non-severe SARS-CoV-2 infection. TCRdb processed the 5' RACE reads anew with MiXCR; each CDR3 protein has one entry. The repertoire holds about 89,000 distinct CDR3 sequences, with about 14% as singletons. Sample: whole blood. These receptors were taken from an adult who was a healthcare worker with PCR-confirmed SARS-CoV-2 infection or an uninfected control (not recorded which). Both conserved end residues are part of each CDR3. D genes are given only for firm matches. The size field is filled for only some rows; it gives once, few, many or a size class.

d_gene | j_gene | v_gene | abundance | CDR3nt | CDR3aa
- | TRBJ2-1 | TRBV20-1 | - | TGCAGTGCTAGAGATCTACAGGGCTACAATGAGCAGTTCTTC | CSARDLQGYNEQFF
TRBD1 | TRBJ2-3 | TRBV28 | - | TGTGCCAGCCGGGTCCCGAAGGGACAGGGGACGGGGACAGATACGCAGTATTTT | CASRVPKGQGTGTDTQYF
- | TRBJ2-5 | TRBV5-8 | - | TGTGCCAGCAGCTTGGGAAGAGTTGAAGAGACCCAGTACTTC | CASSLGRVEETQYF
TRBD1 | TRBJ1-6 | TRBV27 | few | TGTGCCAGCAGTTTACAGGGGGGCTCCTATAATTCACCCCTCCACTTT | CASSLQGGSYNSPLHF
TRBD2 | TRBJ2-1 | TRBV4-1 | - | TGCGCCAGCAGCCAAAAAGTACTAGCGGAAAAATACAATGAGCAGTTCTTC | CASSQKVLAEKYNEQFF
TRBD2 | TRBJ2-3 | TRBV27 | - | TGTGCCAGCAGTCCAGGACTAGCGGGGTATACGCAGTATTTT | CASSPGLAGYTQYF
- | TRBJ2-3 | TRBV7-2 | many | TGTGCCAGCAGCTTAAATCTGCCAGGCGATACGCAGTATTTT | CASSLNLPGDTQYF
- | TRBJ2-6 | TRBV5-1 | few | TGCGCCAGCAGCCCTACAGTCACTGGGGCCAACGTCCTGACTTTC | CASSPTVTGANVLTF
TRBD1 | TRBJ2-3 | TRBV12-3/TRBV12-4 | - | TGTGCCAGCAGGACGGGACAGAAAGATACGCAGTATTTT | CASRTGQKDTQYF
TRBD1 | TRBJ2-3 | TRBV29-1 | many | TGCAGCGTTGGCCGAACAGGACAGGAGGTAGATACGCAGTATTTT | CSVGRTGQEVDTQYF
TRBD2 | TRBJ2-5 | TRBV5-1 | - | TGCGCCAGCAGCTGGGCAGGGACTAGCGGGACCCAAGAGACCCAGTACTTC | CASSWAGTSGTQETQYF
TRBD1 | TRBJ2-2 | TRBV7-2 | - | TGTGCCAGCAGCTTAGTTACAGGGGTCACCGGGGAGCTGTTTTTT | CASSLVTGVTGELFF
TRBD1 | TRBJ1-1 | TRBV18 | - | TGTGCCAGCTCCCGGGACAGGGGGCGTGATGAAGCTTTCTTT | CASSRDRGRDEAFF
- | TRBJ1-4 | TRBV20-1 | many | TGCAGTGCTAGCGGTCCGGAGAGGGAAACTAATGAAAAACTGTTTTTT | CSASGPERETNEKLFF
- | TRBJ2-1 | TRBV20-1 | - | TGCAGTGCGCGGAGAGACGGGCCGGAGCAGTTCTTC | CSARRDGPEQFF
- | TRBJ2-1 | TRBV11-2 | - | TGTGCCAGCAGCCCACTTCCAATTCAGAATGAGCAGTTCTTC | CASSPLPIQNEQFF
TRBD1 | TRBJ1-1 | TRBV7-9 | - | TGTGCCAGCAGCTCCACAGGGGCGAACACTGAAGCTTTCTTT | CASSSTGANTEAFF
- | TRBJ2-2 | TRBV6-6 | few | TGTGCCAGCAGGCACCGGGGAGGCGGGGAGCTGTTTTTT | CASRHRGGGELFF
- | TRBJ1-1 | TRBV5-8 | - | TGTGCCAGCAGCCGACTTCCAGGGCGAGCTTTCTTT | CASSRLPGRAFF
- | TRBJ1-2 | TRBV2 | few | TGTGCCAGCAGTGAAAACCTAAGACTCATCCAAAATGGCTACACCTTC | CASSENLRLIQNGYTF
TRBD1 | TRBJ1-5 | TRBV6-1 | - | TGTGCCAGCAGAGAATTACAGGGGGCTTTGGGGCAGCCCCAGCATTTT | CASRELQGALGQPQHF
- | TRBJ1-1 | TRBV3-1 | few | TGTGCCAGCAGCCAAAAGGCGGTGAACACTGAAGCTTTCTTT | CASSQKAVNTEAFF
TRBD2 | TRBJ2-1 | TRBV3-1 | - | TGTGCCAGCAGCCAAGCTAGCGGGGGGGCAAATGAGCAGTTCTTC | CASSQASGGANEQFF
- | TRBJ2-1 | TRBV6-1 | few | TGTGCCAGCAGTGAACCGGGGCTTAGCTCCTACAATGAGCAGTTCTTC | CASSEPGLSSYNEQFF
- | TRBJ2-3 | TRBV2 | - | TGTGCCAGCAGTGAAGCTTACGGGGGACTTAATGGGGATACGCAGTATTTT | CASSEAYGGLNGDTQYF
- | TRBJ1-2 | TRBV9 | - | TGTGCCAGCAGCTATGGGACGGGCTATGGCTACACCTTC | CASSYGTGYGYTF
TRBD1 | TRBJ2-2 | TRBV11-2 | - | TGTGCCAGCAGGCGTCCGGGAAGACAGGGGAGCGGGGAGCTGTTTTTT | CASRRPGRQGSGELFF
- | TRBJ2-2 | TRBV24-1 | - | TGTGCCACCACGTCGAACACCGGGGAGCTGTTTTTT | CATTSNTGELFF
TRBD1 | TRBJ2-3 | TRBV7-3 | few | TGTGCCAGCAGCACGGGACAGCACACAGATACGCAGTATTTT | CASSTGQHTDTQYF
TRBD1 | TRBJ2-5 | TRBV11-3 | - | TGTGCCAGCAGTTCCAATCCGGGACAGGGGGCGCATGAGACCCAGTACTTC | CASSSNPGQGAHETQYF
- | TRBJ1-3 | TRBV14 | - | TGTGCCAGCAGCCGGAACGGGCCCAACTCTGGAAACACCATATATTTT | CASSRNGPNSGNTIYF
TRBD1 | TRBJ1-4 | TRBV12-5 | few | TGTGCTAGTGGAAAGGGACAGCCCAATGAAAAACTGTTTTTT | CASGKGQPNEKLFF
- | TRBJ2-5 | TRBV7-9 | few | TGTGCCAGTTCCAGGGCCATAGAGACCCAGTACTTC | CASSRAIETQYF
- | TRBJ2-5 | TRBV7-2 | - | TGTGCCAGCAGCTTAGCGGCGAGTGGGGGAGAGACCCAGTACTTC | CASSLAASGGETQYF
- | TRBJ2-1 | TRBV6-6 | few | TGTGCCAGCAGTTACACGAGCGAGAATGAGCAGTTCTTC | CASSYTSENEQFF